Following are 3 T cell receptor beta chains from one sample sequenced in a study of blood T cell repertoires in COVID-19. Sequencing used immunoSEQ multiplex PCR; TCRdb keeps in-frame clones, though not all of them. The table has roughly 200,000 clones, 87% seen once; the top ten hold 20% to 25%. Sequencing was performed on peripheral blood. All receptors derive from a man aged 60 to 75 with active or convalescent COVID-19.

The chain joins TRBV18 to TRBJ2-5, with TRBD1 as a possible D gene (5 bases). V was clipped by 3 bases and J by 5 bases, with 13 bases between them. The CDR3 has 14 residues. In germline, CDR1 is KGHSH, CDR2 LQKENI. CDR3 coding DNA: TGTGCCAGCTCACCCCAGGGTTTCCGGGAGACCCAGTACTTC. Translation: CASSPQGFRETQYF. Drawing the rest from reference TRBV18 and TRBJ2-5, the complete variable domain is NAGVMQNPRHLVRRRGQEARLRCSPMKGHSHVYWYRQLPEEGLKFMVYLQKENIIDESGMPKERFSAEFPKEGPSILRIQQVVRGDSAAYFCASSPQGFRETQYFGPGTRLLVL.

J is TRBJ1-1 and V is TRBV4-1; possible D gene TRBD1, 5 bases. Germline lookup yields CDR1 MGHRA and CDR2 YSYEKL. Trimming took off 0 bases at V and 3 bases at J, with 11 bases between the two ends. The CDR3 loop spans 15 amino acids. In DNA, the CDR3 is TGCGCCAGCAGCCAAGAGGAGGGACGGGACACTGAAGCTTTCTTT. Translation gives CASSQEEGRDTEAFF.

The J gene is TRBJ2-1, the V gene TRBV5-6, with 7 bases identical to TRBD1. V gave up 4 bases and J gave up 8 bases; unmatched junction bases: 18. CDR1 and CDR2 from the germline V gene are SGHDT and YYEEEE. The length of the CDR3 is 17 residues. CDR3: CASSPVITRQGRDEQFF. CDR3 sequence (DNA): TGTGCCAGCAGCCCCGTTATAACTCGACAGGGAAGGGATGAGCAGTTCTTC. The full variable domain, completed using reference TRBV5-6 and TRBJ2-1, is DAGVTQSPTHLIKTRGQQVTLRCSPKSGHDTVSWYQQALGQGPQFIFQYYEEEERQRGNFPDRFSGHQFPNYSSELNVNALLLGDSALYLCASSPVITRQGRDEQFFGPGTRLTVL.